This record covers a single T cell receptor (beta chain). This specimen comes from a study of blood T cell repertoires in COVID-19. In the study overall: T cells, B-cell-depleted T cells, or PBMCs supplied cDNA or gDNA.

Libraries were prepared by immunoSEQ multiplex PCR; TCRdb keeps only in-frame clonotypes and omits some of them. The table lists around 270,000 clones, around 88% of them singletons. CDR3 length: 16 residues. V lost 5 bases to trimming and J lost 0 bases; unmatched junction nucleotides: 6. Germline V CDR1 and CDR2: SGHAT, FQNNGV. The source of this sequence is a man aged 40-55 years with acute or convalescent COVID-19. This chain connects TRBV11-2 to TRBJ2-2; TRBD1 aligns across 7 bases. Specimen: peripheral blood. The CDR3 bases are TGTGCCAGCAGCCCCGGACAGGTCGCGAACACCGGGGAGCTGTTTTTT. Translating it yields CASSPGQVANTGELFF.